This T cell receptor (beta chain) comes out of a study of blood T cells in healthy people across ages. The study's findings and limits: In older individuals, TCR beta diversity per million T cells was lower, falling roughly linearly with age.

The germline gives CDR1 MNHEY, CDR2 SMNVEV (reference sequence). V was pared by 9 bases and J by 6 bases, with 7 bases of the junction left unmatched. This CDR3 spans 13 amino acids. A sample-barcoded 5' primer and a J-beta primer mix were used in a second PCR of roughly 7 to 11 cycles. TCRdb processed the 5' RACE reads anew with MiXCR; each CDR3 protein has one entry. The sample consists of around 800,000 distinct CDR3 sequences, roughly 44% of them appearing once. On this clonotype itself: Antigen unknown.

Material for sequencing was blood. V gene TRBV27 combines with J gene TRBJ2-2, with 7 bases that match TRBD2. The clonotype was recovered from a man aged 55-75 years in good health. The CDR3 DNA sequence: TGTGCCAGAGGGAGGGGATCCGCCGGGGAGCTGTTTTTT. Translating it yields CARGRGSAGELFF.